This note documents a single T cell receptor (beta chain) sequence. This entry is derived from a study of blood T cell repertoires in COVID-19. At the level of the study: Spain, Italy and the United States supplied samples that represented acute and convalescent COVID-19. Sources were T cells, B-cell-depleted T cells, or PBMCs; the material itself was cDNA or gDNA.

V dropped 6 bases and J dropped 6 bases, with 9 bases sitting between them. The CDR3 runs 10 residues. Germline V gene sequence: CDR1 GTSNPN, CDR2 SVGIG (reference sequence). Per the study methods: Amplification from reference gene primers served as the basis for estimated nucleated cell counts. Libraries were prepared by immunoSEQ multiplex PCR; TCRdb keeps only in-frame clonotypes and omits some of them. Clone size and the V and J calls come from that table; the DNA yielded D and trimming. The table lists roughly 66,000 clones, less than 85% of them singletons, with less than 8.5% in the top ten. The J gene is TRBJ2-7, the V gene TRBV30, with D possibly being TRBD2 (6 bases). Sequenced material: peripheral blood. The TCR comes from a man aged 60 to 69 with acute or convalescent COVID-19. Written as DNA, the CDR3 is TGTGCCTGTAGCGGTCCCGAGCAGTACTTC. Its protein is CACSGPEQYF.